The 30 T cell receptor beta chains below come from one sample, sequenced in a study of early T cells in non-severe SARS-CoV-2 infection. One entry per CDR3 protein results from TCRdb running MiXCR on the 5' RACE reads. This sample has fewer than 80,000 distinct CDR3 sequences, with roughly 13% found just once. Sequencing was carried out using whole blood. The receptors come from an adult who was a healthcare worker with PCR-confirmed SARS-CoV-2 infection or an uninfected control (not recorded which).

This clonotype was counted at least ten times. The chain recombines TRBV29-1 with TRBJ1-5; 10 bases are a match to TRBD1. The CDR3 contains 14 residues. The junction had 5 bases not matched to a gene; V was cut back by 7 bases and J by 2 bases. Germline values: CDR1 SQVTM, CDR2 ANQGSEA. The CDR3 loop is CSALTGGGNQPQHF. The CDR3 nucleotides read TGCAGCGCTTTGACAGGGGGCGGCAATCAGCCCCAGCATTTT.

In this sample, this clonotype turned up many times. The chain carries TRBV11-2 and TRBJ2-7; D may be TRBD2 (6 bases). The germline V and J ends were trimmed by 5 bases and 2 bases, with 16 bases remaining between them. The CDR3 contains 15 residues. The germline V gene has CDR1 SGHAT and CDR2 FQNNGV. DNA of the CDR3: TGTGCCAGCAGCACAGAAGTTAGACTAGCCTACGAGCAGTACTTC. As protein: CASSTEVRLAYEQYF.

The sample holds many counts of this clonotype. This chain uses TRBV7-6 with TRBJ2-7; 10 bases align to TRBD2. The length of the CDR3 is 14 residues. V shed 5 bases and J 6 bases; nucleotides not matched to a gene: 7. Germline CDR1 is SGHVS and CDR2 is FNYEAQ. CDR3 region: CASSQAGGPVEQYF. CDR3 nucleotide sequence: TGTGCCAGCAGCCAAGCGGGAGGGCCCGTCGAGCAGTACTTC.

This sequence joins TRBV11-1 and TRBJ2-7; D possibly corresponds to TRBD1 (6 bases). The CDR3 loop spans 14 amino acids. Germline CDR1 SGHAT, CDR2 FQDESV (reference sequence). V shed 5 bases and J shed 0 bases, with 11 bases lying between them. Written as DNA, the CDR3 is TGTGCCAGCAGCCGACAGGAACTCTCCTACGAGCAGTACTTC. Its translation: CASSRQELSYEQYF.

This clonotype came up many times. The chain uses TRBV7-3 and TRBJ2-3; 10 nucleotides match TRBD1. Trimming cost V 5 bases and J 1 base; bases outside gene matches: 6. CDR3 size: 16 residues. Germline loops: CDR1 SGHTA, CDR2 FQGTGA. The CDR3, as DNA: TGTGCCAGCAGCCGGACAGGGGGGGTTGGCACAGATACGCAGTATTTT. Translating it yields CASSRTGGVGTDTQYF.

This clonotype appeared a few times. The chain recombines TRBV21-1 with TRBJ1-5; the table's D call of TRBD1 was not tested on the DNA. TRBV21-1 is reported as a pseudogene. The CDR3 is 15 residues long. The chain's CDR3 is CASRSRDTFNQPQHF. The CDR3 region has the DNA TGTGCCAGCAGGAGCCGGGACACTTTCAATCAGCCCCAGCATTTT.

This clonotype was counted many times. The rearrangement joins TRBV24-1 to TRBJ2-5; 8 positions match TRBD2. The junction had 7 bases not matched to a gene; V was cut back by 10 bases and J by 4 bases. In germline, CDR1 is KGHDR, CDR2 SFDVKD. This CDR3 comprises 13 residues. The CDR3 DNA reads TGTGCCACAGGGACTAGGGGTGGAGAGACCCAGTACTTC. It specifies CATGTRGGETQYF.

This clonotype was detected many times. This rearrangement joins TRBV3-1 to TRBJ2-7; 7 bases agree with TRBD1. Losses at the gene ends were 3 bases for V and 2 bases for J; bases not matched to a gene: 1. The germline CDR1 and CDR2 sequences are LGHDT and YNNKEL (reference sequence). The CDR3 contains 13 residues. The CDR3 nucleotides are TGTGCCAGCAGCCAGGGGACAGCCTACGAGCAGTACTTC. It specifies CASSQGTAYEQYF.

This clonotype turned up a few times. The J gene is TRBJ2-1, the V gene TRBV19; D tentatively reads TRBD1 or TRBD2 (6 bases each). The CDR3 runs to 14 residues. The V gene lost 4 bases and the J gene lost 3 bases, with 10 bases spanning the gap. Per germline, CDR1 LNHDA and CDR2 SQIVND (reference sequence). The DNA for the CDR3 is TGTGCCAGTAGTACGGGGGCGGTCTACAATGAGCAGTTCTTC. Residues: CASSTGAVYNEQFF.

On this clonotype: Just one base apart from a much larger clone, this may be a read error. As the CDR3 is not closed by the conserved phenylalanine or tryptophan, this likely results from a read error. The chain recombines TRBV11-2 with TRBJ2-7; D is unresolved. The CDR3 has 14 residues. Trimming left V 0 bases short and J 3 bases short, with 9 bases between. CDR1 SGHAT and CDR2 FQNNGV come from the germline V gene. In DNA, the CDR3 is TGTGCCAGCAGCTTAGATCAGGCCCACTACGAGCAGTACTTA. Its translation is CASSLDQAHYEQYL.

This clonotype has only a few counts. The junction departs from the called germline gene at one end, perhaps through a read error. This sequence joins TRBV18 and TRBJ2-4; TRBD1 might be the D (6 bases). The CDR3 extends over 16 amino acids. Per germline, CDR1 KGHSH and CDR2 LQKENI. CDR3 sequence (DNA): TGTGCCAGCTCCCCACGGGCAGGGGTGAATGGAAACATTCAGTACTTC. Translation gives CASSPRAGVNGNIQYF. Combining the CDR3 with reference TRBV18 and TRBJ2-4 gives the whole variable domain NAGVMQNPRHLVRRRGQEARLRCSPMKGHSHVYWYRQLPEEGLKFMVYLQKENIIDESGMPKERFSAEFPKEGPSILRIQQVVRGDSAAYFCASSPRAGVNGNIQYFGAGTRLSVL.

V and J are TRBV10-3 and TRBJ2-7, with TRBD2 matching 9 bases. Looked up from germline, CDR1 is ENHRY and CDR2 is SYGVKD. There are 14 residues in the CDR3. The junction had 4 bases not matched to a gene; V was cut back by 5 bases and J by 2 bases. CDR3 nucleotide sequence: TGTGCCATCAGTTCACCTAGCGGGGCCTACGAGCAGTACTTC. As protein: CAISSPSGAYEQYF.

The chain uses TRBV30 and TRBJ2-1; 8 bases fit TRBD1. This CDR3 has 18 residues. From germline, CDR1 is GTSNPN and CDR2 SVGIG (reference sequence). Trimming at V came to 3 bases and at J to 8 bases, leaving 21 bases not matched to a gene. CDR3 in amino acids: CAWRERTGTGLLRYEQFF. Here the CDR3 DNA reads TGTGCCTGGAGGGAGAGAACCGGGACAGGCCTTCTTCGGTATGAGCAGTTCTTC.

In this sample, this clonotype turned up many times. The chain has TRBV20-1 and TRBJ2-7, with 8 bases lining up with TRBD2. The CDR3 is made up of 14 amino acids. The germline gives CDR1 DFQATT, CDR2 SNEGSKA (reference sequence). The junction had 7 bases not matched to a gene; V was cut back by 3 bases and J by 3 bases. The CDR3 protein is CSARLLADHYEQYF. The CDR3 nucleotides read TGCAGTGCTAGGTTACTAGCGGACCACTACGAGCAGTACTTC.

This clonotype was found a few times. The J gene is TRBJ2-3, the V gene TRBV5-1; D perhaps matches TRBD1 (5 bases). The CDR3 spans 14 residues. The germline CDR1 and CDR2 sequences are SGHRS and YFSETQ. Deletions cut 2 bases from V and 3 bases from J, with 10 bases between. CDR3 amino acids: CASSLKQETDTQYF. Written as DNA, the CDR3 is TGCGCCAGCAGCTTAAAACAGGAGACAGATACGCAGTATTTT.

This clonotype was detected a few times. This rearrangement joins TRBV2 to TRBJ2-7; 7 nucleotides align to TRBD1. CDR3 length: 16 amino acids. V shed 5 bases, J shed 0 bases, and the junction held 10 bases outside the gene matches. CDR1 is SNHLY, CDR2 FYNNEI, per germline. The CDR3 reads CASSQTADRSSYEQYF. The CDR3 DNA follows: TGTGCCAGCAGTCAAACCGCGGACAGGAGCTCCTACGAGCAGTACTTC.

This clonotype was counted at least ten times. The CDR3 DNA reads as TGTGCCAGCAGTTACACGGGACTACCGAGCACAGATACGCAGTATTTT. This gives the protein CASSYTGLPSTDTQYF. The chain carries TRBV6-5 and TRBJ2-3; 7 bases align to TRBD2. Germline CDR1 reads MNHEY; CDR2 reads SVGAGI. V dropped 2 bases and J dropped 0; count of bases not matched to a gene: 5. This CDR3 comprises 16 residues.

The chain couples TRBV7-6 to TRBJ2-1; 10 bases map to TRBD1. The CDR3 extends over 17 amino acids. The germline V gene has CDR1 SGHVS and CDR2 FNYEAQ. The junction had 5 bases not matched to a gene; V was cut back by 1 base and J by 2 bases. The CDR3 loop is CASSLVTGGRAYNEQFF. Written as DNA, the CDR3 is TGTGCCAGCAGCTTAGTGACAGGGGGCCGAGCCTACAATGAGCAGTTCTTC.

CDR3 residues: CSAGQKETQYF. The CDR3 region has the DNA TGCAGTGCTGGACAGAAAGAGACCCAGTACTTC. This chain joins TRBV20-1 and TRBJ2-5; TRBD1 might be the D (6 bases). The V gene's germline CDR1 is DFQATT and CDR2 SNEGSKA (reference sequence). The CDR3 has 11 amino acids. The V end was cut by 5 bases, the J end by 3 bases, with 7 bases between.

This clonotype was counted many times. V gene TRBV19 combines with J gene TRBJ2-2; 9 nucleotides agree with TRBD2. Germline V CDR1 and CDR2: LNHDA, SQIVND (reference sequence). Trimming at V came to 4 bases and at J to 5 bases, leaving 8 bases not matched to a gene. The CDR3 runs to 16 residues. CDR3: CASSRAGGPQTGELFF. The CDR3 nucleotides are TGTGCCAGTAGTAGGGCGGGAGGGCCGCAGACCGGGGAGCTGTTTTTT.

Ten or more counts support this clonotype. V gene TRBV20-1 combines with J gene TRBJ2-5, with a possible D match to TRBD2 (6 bases). V lost 0 bases, J lost 4 bases, and 15 bases lay in between. In germline, CDR1 is DFQATT, CDR2 SNEGSKA (reference sequence). The CDR3 loop spans 15 amino acids. The CDR3 spells CSARDWRVLRETQYF. The CDR3 nucleotides are TGCAGTGCTAGAGATTGGAGGGTGTTAAGAGAGACCCAGTACTTC.

This clonotype was seen at least ten times. The chain combines TRBV7-8 with TRBJ2-3; TRBD2 agrees at 7 bases. There are 14 residues in the CDR3. Looked up from germline, CDR1 is SGHVS and CDR2 is FQNEAQ. The V gene end was trimmed by 5 bases and the J gene end by 2 bases; junction bases not matched to a gene: 4. CDR3 nucleotide sequence: TGTGCCAGCAGCCTCAGCGGGGACACAGATACGCAGTATTTT. This gives the protein CASSLSGDTDTQYF.

This clonotype has at least ten counts. The chain employs TRBV12-3 or TRBV12-4 and TRBJ2-3, with a weak D call TRBD2 (7 bases). This CDR3 contains 15 residues. Trimming left V 5 bases short and J 4 bases short, with 16 bases between. CDR3 nucleotide sequence: TGTGCCAGCAGTAAGGGGGAGGGGCTCTCAGATACGCAGTATTTT. Translated, it gives CASSKGEGLSDTQYF.

The rearrangement links TRBV12-3 or TRBV12-4 to TRBJ1-2, with 9 bases aligning to TRBD1. The ends lost 4 bases at V and 7 bases at J; junction bases unmatched: 7. The CDR3 loop spans 14 amino acids. The CDR3 DNA reads as TGTGCCAGCAGTTCGAACAGGGGGCCTTCTGGCTACACCTTC. This translates into CASSSNRGPSGYTF.

J is TRBJ2-5 and V is TRBV7-9; unclear D gene. The V end lost 3 bases, the J end lost 5 bases, and 7 bases lay between the germline ends. The CDR3 sequence is 12 residues long. In germline, CDR1 is SEHNR, CDR2 FQNEAQ (reference sequence). CDR3 region: CASSLNTETQYF. The CDR3 DNA sequence: TGTGCCAGCAGCTTGAACACCGAGACCCAGTACTTC.

The genes are TRBV3-1 and TRBJ2-7, with 10 bases matching TRBD1. Germline CDR1 LGHDT, CDR2 YNNKEL (reference sequence). The CDR3 consists of 14 residues. J was trimmed by 3 bases and V by 5 bases; bases with no gene match: 4. The CDR3 DNA reads TGTGCCAGCAGCGGGACAGGGGTAAGCTACGAGCAGTACTTC. Its protein product is CASSGTGVSYEQYF.

This clonotype has a count of ten or more. V usage is TRBV5-1 and J usage is TRBJ2-2; 7 bases match TRBD1. V lost 3 bases and J lost 5; bases outside the gene matches: 4. The CDR3 consists of 14 residues. Germline V gene data show CDR1 as SGHRS and CDR2 as YFSETQ. The CDR3 DNA reads as TGCGCCAGCAGCTCGACAGGGTATACCGGGGAGCTGTTTTTT. Translating it yields CASSSTGYTGELFF. The entire variable domain, with the rest obtained from reference TRBV5-1 and TRBJ2-2, is as follows: KAGVTQTPRYLIKTRGQQVTLSCSPISGHRSVSWYQQTPGQGLQFLFEYFSETQRNKGNFPGRFSGRQFSNSRSEMNVSTLELGDSALYLCASSSTGYTGELFFGEGSRLTVL.

The chain uses TRBV5-1 and TRBJ2-7; D is unresolved. Germline lookup yields CDR1 SGHRS and CDR2 YFSETQ. The CDR3 runs 13 residues. Trimming stripped 0 bases from V and 4 bases from J, with 8 bases between. CDR3 protein: CASSLAPSYEQYF. The CDR3 DNA follows: TGCGCCAGCAGCTTGGCCCCCAGTTACGAGCAGTACTTC.

The chain recombines TRBV29-1 with TRBJ2-7; perhaps TRBD1 as D (5 bases). V was trimmed by 0 bases and J by 2 bases, leaving 14 bases between them. Germline CDR1 reads SQVTM; CDR2 reads ANQGSEA. There are 15 residues in the CDR3. CDR3 DNA sequence: TGCAGCGTTGAAGATCGTCGGACAACAACCTACGAGCAGTACTTC. Residues: CSVEDRRTTTYEQYF.

The chain recombines TRBV7-2 with TRBJ2-3; TRBD2 agrees at 10 bases. Per the germline V gene, CDR1 is SGHTA and CDR2 is FQGNSA. CDR3 size: 15 residues. V gave up 2 bases and J gave up 4 bases; unmatched junction bases: 3. CDR3 loop: CASSLSLAGADTQYF. In nucleotides, the CDR3 is TGTGCCAGCAGCTTATCCCTAGCGGGAGCAGATACGCAGTATTTT.